This entry features one T cell receptor beta chain sequence. For the library, individual cDNA molecules each received unique molecular identifiers. TCRdb re-derived calls from the RACE reads in MiXCR, one entry per CDR3 protein. The sample has about 65,000 distinct CDR3 sequences; approximately 6.5% are singletons. The data were obtained in a study of human T cells and chemical hapten exposure. The CDR3 consists of 16 residues. V was pared by 2 bases and J by 7 bases, with 20 bases between. Germline CDR1 LGHNA, CDR2 YNFKEQ. Noted time point: healthy volunteer bleed at 6 weeks. Unfractionated whole blood yielded the extracted total RNA.

Material for sequencing was whole blood. The rearrangement uses TRBV4-2 and TRBJ2-5; perhaps TRBD1 as D (6 bases). The sequence came from a female donor in good health. Some clones in this sample may be carry-over from other donors' samples. The CDR3: CASSQTGTHQRGTQYF. CDR3 DNA sequence: TGTGCCAGCAGCCAAACGGGGACACACCAGAGAGGGACCCAGTACTTC.